This TCR beta chain originates from a study of cytomegalovirus exposure and HLA in healthy donors. From germline, CDR1 is SGHTA and CDR2 FQGTGA. V trimming: 7 bases; J trimming: 13 bases; junction bases outside the gene matches: 11. The length of the CDR3 is 12 residues. The PCR had 60 Vbeta and 13 Jbeta primers. The repertoire was sequenced with immunoSEQ multiplex PCR; TCRdb's copy has only in-frame clones and lacks some. The repertoire holds some 74,000 clones, with about 72% as singletons. The specimen was PBMCs. The source of this sequence is a man aged 40-49 years in good health and CMV-seropositive. The V and J genes are TRBV7-3 and TRBJ1-2; TRBD1 aligns across 8 bases. DNA for the CDR3: TGTGCCAGCAACCCCCCGGGACAGGCTGCCACCTTC. Protein product: CASNPPGQAATF.